These 22 T cell receptor beta chains share one sample of origin, sequenced in a study of CD8 T cells in ankylosing spondylitis. A single record per CDR3 protein comes from TCRdb applying MiXCR to the 5' RACE reads. The table includes 190,000 or so distinct CDR3 sequences, more than 10% detected once. The sample consisted of blood, either unsorted or a sorted T cell fraction (not recorded which). These receptors were collected from a male donor with ankylosing spondylitis or in good health (not recorded which).

The V gene is TRBV7-8, the J gene TRBJ2-1; possibly TRBD2 for D (6 bases). CDR3 length equals 17 residues. Per the germline V gene, CDR1 is SGHVS and CDR2 is FQNEAQ. The germline V and J ends were trimmed by 5 bases and 2 bases, with 19 bases remaining between them. CDR3 in DNA: TGTGCCAGCAGCCGGGCCGTTCGGAGGGCCCCCTACAATGAGCAGTTCTTC. Translating it yields CASSRAVRRAPYNEQFF.

This clonotype was observed a handful of times. V usage is TRBV12-3 or TRBV12-4 and J usage is TRBJ2-1; D not resolved. The V end lost 2 bases, the J end lost 2 bases, and 7 bases lay between the germline ends. This CDR3 contains 14 residues. This chain's CDR3 is CASSLSPPYNEQFF. The CDR3 DNA reads TGTGCCAGCAGTTTATCTCCCCCCTACAATGAGCAGTTCTTC.

This clonotype was counted only a few times. As DNA, the CDR3 is TGTGCCAGCAGTTTAAGGACAGGGAGGAACACTGAAGCTTTCTTT. Its protein product is CASSLRTGRNTEAFF. The V and J genes are TRBV12-3 or TRBV12-4 and TRBJ1-1, with 8 bases lining up with TRBD1. Trimming at V came to 2 bases and at J to 1 base, leaving 3 bases not matched to a gene. CDR3 length equals 15 residues.

This clonotype was seen a handful of times. The V gene is TRBV4-1, the J gene TRBJ2-3, with D possibly matching TRBD2 (6 bases). The germline gives CDR1 MGHRA, CDR2 YSYEKL. This CDR3 region has 18 residues. The ends were cut back, 1 base at V and 2 bases at J, with 19 bases in the middle. CDR3 in amino acids: CASSQGFAGGAATDTQYF. The DNA of the CDR3 is TGCGCCAGCAGCCAAGGGTTTGCCGGCGGGGCTGCCACAGATACGCAGTATTTT.

This clonotype was found once. The rearrangement links TRBV10-2 to TRBJ2-5; no reliable D call. V shed 1 base and J shed 5 bases, with 14 bases lying between them. Per the germline V gene, CDR1 is WSHSY and CDR2 is SAAADI. The CDR3 is made up of 15 amino acids. CDR3 nucleotide sequence: TGCGCCAGCAGTGAGTGGCAGGCGACTTCTGAGACCCAGTACTTC. Protein sequence: CASSEWQATSETQYF.

At least ten counts were recorded for this clonotype. The chain carries TRBV5-1 and TRBJ1-6; no definite D call. The CDR3 totals 14 residues. Trimming removed 7 bases at V and 0 bases at J, with 8 bases between. The V gene's germline CDR1 is SGHRS and CDR2 YFSETQ. CDR3 region: CASRRSSYNSPLHF. The CDR3 bases are TGCGCCAGCCGGAGGAGCTCCTATAATTCACCCCTCCACTTT.

The genes are TRBV3-1 and TRBJ2-1; no definite D call. V lost 6 bases and J 9 bases, leaving 9 bases between the germline ends. The germline V gene encodes CDR1 LGHDT and CDR2 YNNKEL (reference sequence). The CDR3 runs 11 residues. The chain's CDR3 is CASRQSGEQFF. DNA for the CDR3: TGTGCCAGCAGGCAGTCTGGTGAGCAGTTCTTC.

The rearrangement uses TRBV27 and TRBJ2-7, with D possibly called TRBD1 or TRBD2 (5 bases each). Per the germline V gene, CDR1 is MNHEY and CDR2 is SMNVEV (reference sequence). The CDR3 is 13 amino acids. Trimming removed 2 bases at V and 5 bases at J, with 10 bases between. The CDR3 reads CASSLGGLDEQYF. The CDR3 DNA sequence: TGTGCCAGCAGTTTAGGGGGATTGGACGAGCAGTACTTC.

The chain is built from TRBV12-3 or TRBV12-4 and TRBJ1-2, with TRBD1 matching over 12 bases. This CDR3 has 14 amino acids. After removal of 7 bases from V and 8 bases from J, the junction contained 8 bases not matched to a gene. The CDR3 sequence is CASIGGQGAKGYTF. CDR3 in DNA: TGTGCCAGCATAGGGGGACAGGGGGCGAAGGGCTACACCTTC.

This rearrangement joins TRBV7-9 to TRBJ2-7, with 8 nucleotides matching TRBD1. V trimming: 4 bases; J trimming: 6 bases; junction bases outside the gene matches: 5. The germline V gene has CDR1 SEHNR and CDR2 FQNEAQ (reference sequence). This CDR3 is built from 13 residues. The CDR3 sequence: CASSSTGVVEQYF. The CDR3 bases are TGTGCCAGCAGCTCGACAGGGGTTGTCGAGCAGTACTTC.

This clonotype was recorded at least ten times. V gene TRBV6-1 combines with J gene TRBJ2-5; D uncertain. Looked up from germline, CDR1 is MNHNS and CDR2 is SASEGT. Trimming cost V 1 base and J 5 bases, with 8 bases left between them. This CDR3 comprises 13 residues. The CDR3 sequence is CASSEVGVETQYF. Here the CDR3 DNA reads TGTGCCAGCAGTGAAGTCGGAGTGGAGACCCAGTACTTC.

This chain uses TRBV28 with TRBJ2-5; TRBD2 aligns across 13 bases. This CDR3 region has 16 residues. Germline lookup yields CDR1 MDHEN and CDR2 SYDVKM. The ends lost 6 bases at V and 5 bases at J; junction bases unmatched: 9. In nucleotides, the CDR3 is TGTGCCAGCAGAGGACTAGCGGGAGCGGAGAGGGAGACCCAGTACTTC. Translating gives CASRGLAGAERETQYF. The variable domain in full, with the rest retrieved from reference TRBV28 and TRBJ2-5, is DVKVTQSSRYLVKRTGEKVFLECVQDMDHENMFWYRQDPGLGLRLIYFSYDVKMKEKGDIPEGYSVSREKKERFSLILESASTNQTSMYLCASRGLAGAERETQYFGPGTRLLVL.

This clonotype was picked up many times. In nucleotides, the CDR3 is TGCAGCGTGGTGACAGGCCTCTCCGGCTATGAGCAGTTCTTC. Its protein is CSVVTGLSGYEQFF. The chain employs TRBV29-1 and TRBJ2-1; maybe TRBD1 (6 bases). Germline CDR1 SQVTM, CDR2 ANQGSEA. CDR3 length: 14 residues. V lost 6 bases to trimming and J lost 8 bases, with 20 bases between them.

V and J are TRBV5-1 and TRBJ2-5; D is uncertain. Germline lookup yields CDR1 SGHRS and CDR2 YFSETQ. The CDR3 runs to 13 residues. Deletions cut 2 bases from V and 4 bases from J, with 9 bases between. CDR3 sequence: CASSLLTPETQYF. DNA for the CDR3: TGCGCCAGCAGCTTACTTACCCCAGAGACCCAGTACTTC. The full variable domain, in which reference TRBV5-1 and TRBJ2-5 provide the parts outside the CDR3, is KAGVTQTPRYLIKTRGQQVTLSCSPISGHRSVSWYQQTPGQGLQFLFEYFSETQRNKGNFPGRFSGRQFSNSRSEMNVSTLELGDSALYLCASSLLTPETQYFGPGTRLLVL.

For this clonotype: A much larger clone is a single base away; this may be a read error. This chain's CDR3 is CASSFGIGSTEAFF. As DNA, the CDR3 is TGCGCCAGCAGCTTCGGGATAGGGAGCACTGAAGCTTTCTTT. The chain combines TRBV5-1 with TRBJ1-1; D unclear. Trimming shortened V by 2 bases and J by 4 bases, and 12 bases separated the two germline ends. CDR3 size: 14 residues. Germline-derived CDR1 and CDR2 are SGHRS and YFSETQ.

The rearrangement joins TRBV7-6 to TRBJ2-5, with D uncertain. Per germline, CDR1 SGHVS and CDR2 FNYEAQ. CDR3 size: 13 residues. The V and J ends lost 10 bases and 0 bases respectively, with 12 bases between them. CDR3 residues: CATRDLYQETQYF. Here the CDR3 DNA reads TGTGCCACAAGAGACCTGTACCAAGAGACCCAGTACTTC. Together with reference TRBV7-6 and TRBJ2-5, the CDR3 gives the full variable domain: GAGVSQSPRYKVTKRGQDVALRCDPISGHVSLYWYRQALGQGPEFLTYFNYEAQQDKSGLPNDRFSAERPEGSISTLTIQRTEQRDSAMYRCATRDLYQETQYFGPGTRLLVL.

The chain combines TRBV7-6 with TRBJ2-4, with 9 bases aligning to TRBD2. The V segment lost 5 bases and the J segment 8 bases; nucleotides outside the gene matches: 10. CDR1 SGHVS and CDR2 FNYEAQ come from the germline V gene. The CDR3 spans 15 residues. The CDR3 DNA sequence: TGTGCCAGCAGCCCCTCTAGCGGGGTGGGGGACATTCAGTACTTC. This encodes CASSPSSGVGDIQYF.

The chain has TRBV27 and TRBJ2-1, with TRBD2 as a possible D gene (5 bases). The CDR3 contains 14 residues. V was cut by 3 bases and J by 10 bases, with 16 bases left in between. Per the germline V gene, CDR1 is MNHEY and CDR2 is SMNVEV (reference sequence). As DNA, the CDR3 is TGTGCCAGCAGTTTCCACCCCACTAGGATAGAGCAGTTCTTC. This encodes CASSFHPTRIEQFF.

This rearrangement joins TRBV4-2 to TRBJ2-5; 7 nucleotides line up with TRBD2. V was clipped by 0 bases and J by 2 bases; unmatched bases: 6. Germline V gives CDR1 LGHNA, CDR2 YNFKEQ. The CDR3 has 16 amino acids. The CDR3 reads CASSQEMSGAQETQYF. CDR3 nucleotide sequence: TGTGCCAGCAGCCAAGAAATGAGCGGGGCTCAAGAGACCCAGTACTTC.

This clonotype came up a few times. The CDR3 here is CASSPSAGISYNEQFF. The DNA of the CDR3 is TGTGCCAGCTCACCGTCAGCGGGGATCTCCTACAATGAGCAGTTCTTC. This chain uses TRBV18 with TRBJ2-1; 7 bases are shared with TRBD2. V gave up 3 bases and J gave up 0 bases; unmatched junction bases: 5. The CDR3 is made up of 16 amino acids. Germline V gene data show CDR1 as KGHSH and CDR2 as LQKENI.

The J gene is TRBJ2-7, the V gene TRBV27; TRBD2 aligns across 8 bases. With 3 bases clipped from V and 2 bases from J, the junction kept 6 bases outside the gene matches. Germline assignment: CDR1 MNHEY and CDR2 SMNVEV (reference sequence). The CDR3 is 15 residues long. CDR3 loop: CASSFHTSGPYEQYF. The CDR3, as DNA: TGTGCCAGCAGTTTCCATACTAGCGGCCCCTACGAGCAGTACTTC.

The V and J genes are TRBV13 and TRBJ2-1; D is possibly TRBD1 or TRBD2 (5 bases each). The CDR3 length is 14 residues. Trimming shortened V by 4 bases and J by 15 bases, and 22 bases separated the two germline ends. In germline, CDR1 is PRHDT, CDR2 FYEKMQ (reference sequence). The CDR3: CASSSEGLGAKAFF. The CDR3 bases are TGTGCCAGCAGCTCCGAGGGGCTCGGGGCGAAGGCGTTCTTC.